This TCR beta chain derives from a study of OX40 agonist ivuxolimab in advanced cancers. The table came from immunoSEQ multiplex PCR; TCRdb's copy has only in-frame clones and leaves some out. The repertoire holds 53,000 or so clones, approximately 93% seen once, with about 20% in the top ten. Per the germline V gene, CDR1 is SGHTA and CDR2 is FQGNSA. This CDR3 has 16 residues. The V and J ends lost 5 bases and 6 bases, in that order; junction bases with no gene match: 14. The sample in question was CD4+ or CD8+ T cells sorted from blood, obtained in a trial of the OX40 agonist ivuxolimab. V is TRBV7-2 and J is TRBJ1-1, with 8 bases lining up with TRBD1. The source of this sequence is an adult with an advanced solid tumor such as melanoma, head and neck, liver or kidney cancer. In DNA form, the CDR3 reads TGTGCCAGCAGCCCGGGTGGACAGGGTTGGCGCTCTGAAGCTTTCTTT. Its protein product is CASSPGGQGWRSEAFF.